This passage covers 28 T cell receptor beta chains from one sample sequenced in a study of OX40 agonist ivuxolimab in advanced cancers. The table came from immunoSEQ multiplex PCR; TCRdb's copy has only in-frame clones and leaves some out. The data show fewer than 100,000 clones, more than 75% seen once. The sequencing used CD4+ or CD8+ T cells sorted from blood, collected in a trial of the OX40 agonist ivuxolimab. The receptors were sampled from an adult with an advanced solid tumor such as melanoma, head and neck, liver or kidney cancer.

V usage is TRBV18 and J usage is TRBJ2-1, with 9 bases fitting TRBD1. After removal of 3 bases from V and 3 bases from J, the junction contained 9 bases not matched to a gene. The CDR3 has 17 amino acids. Germline assignment: CDR1 KGHSH and CDR2 LQKENI. The CDR3, as DNA: TGTGCCAGCTCACCGGGGACAGGGAAAATCCTCTACAATGAGCAGTTCTTC. Translated: CASSPGTGKILYNEQFF.

The J gene is TRBJ1-4, the V gene TRBV7-8; D is undetermined. V shed 4 bases and J shed 8 bases, with 14 bases lying between them. The length of the CDR3 is 14 residues. The germline V gene has CDR1 SGHVS and CDR2 FQNEAQ. The CDR3 loop reads CASSSGRSGEKLFF. In nucleotides, the CDR3 is TGTGCCAGCAGCTCCGGAAGGTCAGGCGAAAAACTGTTTTTT.

The chain has TRBV6-1 and TRBJ2-7, with D tentatively TRBD1 or TRBD2 (5 bases each). Germline V gene lookup returns CDR1 MNHNS and CDR2 SASEGT. This CDR3 region has 13 residues. Trimming took off 6 bases at V and 0 bases at J, with 9 bases between the two ends. The CDR3 bases are TGTGCCAGCAGGTGGGGGTCCTCCTACGAGCAGTACTTC. This codes for CASRWGSSYEQYF.

This clone is a singleton in its sample. The chain links TRBV27 to TRBJ1-6; D remains unclear. Germline CDR1 is MNHEY and CDR2 is SMNVEV (reference sequence). This CDR3 is built from 13 residues. With 5 bases removed from V and 7 bases from J, the gap between germline ends came to 9 bases. In DNA form, the CDR3 reads TGTGCCAGCAGTAACAGTGGCAATTCACCCCTCCACTTT. This encodes CASSNSGNSPLHF.

The chain couples TRBV11-3 to TRBJ2-3; a possible D gene is TRBD1 (6 bases). Germline V gives CDR1 SGHNT, CDR2 YENEEA. The CDR3 sequence is 13 residues long. V was pared by 5 bases and J by 7 bases, with 13 bases between. The CDR3 reads CASSENRAHTQYF. The CDR3 nucleotides are TGTGCCAGCAGCGAAAACAGGGCACATACGCAGTATTTT. Full variable domain (rest looked up from reference TRBV11-3 and TRBJ2-3): EAGVVQSPRYKIIEKKQPVAFWCNPISGHNTLYWYLQNLGQGPELLIRYENEEAVDDSQLPKDRFSAERLKGVDSTLKIQPAELGDSAVYLCASSENRAHTQYFGPGTRLTVL.

Only one count was recorded for this clone. J is TRBJ2-3 and V is TRBV2, with a tentative D call TRBD2 (6 bases). Germline V CDR1 and CDR2: SNHLY, FYNNEI. The V end lost 6 bases, the J end lost 1 base, and 14 bases lay between the germline ends. The CDR3 has 15 amino acids. CDR3 coding DNA: TGTGCCAGCAGGGGGGACTTTGGACGCACAGATACGCAGTATTTT. Translation: CASRGDFGRTDTQYF.

The chain joins TRBV4-1 to TRBJ1-2, with 7 nucleotides matching TRBD1. The junction had 12 bases not matched to a gene; V was cut back by 4 bases and J by 4 bases. Germline V gives CDR1 MGHRA, CDR2 YSYEKL. CDR3 length equals 16 residues. CDR3 bases: TGCGCCAGCAGCCTGGGAACAAGAGGGGGCACCTATGGCTACACCTTC. Protein product: CASSLGTRGGTYGYTF.

V is TRBV5-4 and J is TRBJ2-3, with a possible D match to TRBD1 (5 bases). Germline CDR1 SGHNT, CDR2 YYREEE (reference sequence). The CDR3 loop spans 13 amino acids. Trimming removed 4 bases from V and 0 bases from J, with 6 bases in between. CDR3 amino acids: CASSQGSTDTQYF. CDR3 in DNA: TGTGCCAGCAGCCAGGGTAGCACAGATACGCAGTATTTT.

The V gene is TRBV5-8, the J gene TRBJ2-7, with D maybe TRBD2 (5 bases). The CDR3 covers 14 residues. V dropped 4 bases and J dropped 0 bases, with 11 bases sitting between them. In germline, CDR1 is SGHTS, CDR2 YDEGEE. DNA for the CDR3: TGTGCCAGCAGCCGACGGACTGGCTCCTACGAGCAGTACTTC. This encodes CASSRRTGSYEQYF. The full variable domain, with the rest looked up from reference TRBV5-8 and TRBJ2-7, is EAGVTQSPTHLIKTRGQQATLRCSPISGHTSVYWYQQALGLGLQFLLWYDEGEERNRGNFPPRFSGRQFPNYSSELNVNALELEDSALYLCASSRRTGSYEQYFGPGTRLTVT.

The V call is TRBV5-1, the J call TRBJ2-2; no firm D call. Trimming cost V 0 bases and J 3 bases, with 6 bases left between them. CDR1 is SGHRS and CDR2 is YFSETQ in the germline V gene. CDR3 size: 14 residues. Here the CDR3 DNA reads TGCGCCAGCAGCTTGGAGTGGCACACCGGGGAGCTGTTTTTT. It codes for CASSLEWHTGELFF.

The DNA for the CDR3 is TGCAGTGCTAGGGAGGGAAACATTCAGTACTTC. Its translation is CSAREGNIQYF. The rearrangement links TRBV20-1 to TRBJ2-4, with D possibly TRBD2 on 6 matching bases. The germline V gene has CDR1 DFQATT and CDR2 SNEGSKA (reference sequence). CDR3 size: 11 residues. Trimming removed 3 bases at V and 6 bases at J, with 6 bases between.

This clone was counted a few times. The chain recombines TRBV27 with TRBJ1-2; 12 positions agree with TRBD1. Germline CDR1 MNHEY, CDR2 SMNVEV (reference sequence). This CDR3 comprises 14 residues. V lost 5 bases to trimming and J lost 8 bases; unmatched junction nucleotides: 6. CDR3 DNA sequence: TGTGCCAGCAGTCCCTGGGACAGGGGGCACGGCTACACCTTC. It yields the protein CASSPWDRGHGYTF.

V and J are TRBV19 and TRBJ2-2; a weak D match, TRBD2 (6 bases). V shed 5 bases and J shed 2 bases, with 9 bases lying between them. In germline, CDR1 is LNHDA, CDR2 SQIVND (reference sequence). The CDR3 totals 14 residues. The CDR3 here is CASSLARNTGELFF. CDR3 sequence (DNA): TGTGCCAGTAGTCTAGCGCGAAACACCGGGGAGCTGTTTTTT.

The V gene is TRBV7-3, the J gene TRBJ2-5; TRBD2 is a possible D gene (5 bases). This CDR3 has 15 amino acids. V dropped 2 bases and J dropped 2 bases, with 12 bases sitting between them. Germline V lookup: CDR1 SGHTA, CDR2 FQGTGA. CDR3 DNA sequence: TGTGCCAGCAGCTTATTCGGGATAGGGCAAGAGACCCAGTACTTC. This encodes CASSLFGIGQETQYF.

This rearrangement joins TRBV7-9 to TRBJ2-3; TRBD2 matches at 9 bases. The CDR3 spans 15 residues. CDR1 SEHNR and CDR2 FQNEAQ come from the germline V gene (reference sequence). V trimming: 8 bases; J trimming: 4 bases; junction bases outside the gene matches: 10. CDR3: CASVMAGGLSDTQYF. DNA for the CDR3: TGTGCCAGCGTTATGGCGGGAGGGTTATCAGATACGCAGTATTTT.

V is TRBV5-8 and J is TRBJ1-5; D might be TRBD1 (6 bases). With 5 bases removed from V and 3 bases from J, the gap between germline ends came to 21 bases. This CDR3 contains 17 residues. Per germline, CDR1 SGHTS and CDR2 YDEGEE. This chain's CDR3 is CASRGLGDKSNNQPQHF. The CDR3 DNA follows: TGTGCCAGCAGAGGTCTAGGGGACAAATCTAACAATCAGCCCCAGCATTTT.

The gene calls are TRBV27 and TRBJ2-1, with a possible D match to TRBD1 (6 bases). V lost 10 bases to trimming and J lost 0 bases, with 13 bases between them. Germline V CDR1 and CDR2: MNHEY, SMNVEV (reference sequence). CDR3 length: 14 amino acids. CDR3 region: CATTGWGSYNEQFF. The CDR3 region has the DNA TGTGCCACCACAGGGTGGGGCTCCTACAATGAGCAGTTCTTC.

V and J are TRBV7-3 and TRBJ2-3; TRBD2 matches 10 bases. Trimming cost V 3 bases and J 7 bases; bases outside gene matches: 4. From germline, CDR1 is SGHTA and CDR2 FQGTGA. The CDR3 spans 14 residues. CDR3 amino acids: CASSFGLAENTQYF. CDR3 nucleotide sequence: TGTGCCAGCAGCTTTGGACTAGCGGAAAATACGCAGTATTTT. Full variable domain (outside the CDR3, taken from reference TRBV7-3 and TRBJ2-3): GAGVSQTPSNKVTEKGKYVELRCDPISGHTALYWYRQSLGQGPEFLIYFQGTGAADDSGLPNDRFFAVRPEGSVSTLKIQRTERGDSAVYLCASSFGLAENTQYFGPGTRLTVL.

This chain connects TRBV6-5 to TRBJ2-7; TRBD1 aligns across 11 bases. The germline V gene has CDR1 MNHEY and CDR2 SVGAGI. CDR3 length: 15 residues. With 0 bases clipped from V and 4 bases from J, the junction kept 2 bases outside the gene matches. The CDR3 bases are TGTGCCAGCAGTTACTCGGACAGGGGGCGATACGAGCAGTACTTC. It translates to CASSYSDRGRYEQYF.

V usage is TRBV28 and J usage is TRBJ1-4, with D possibly being TRBD1 (6 bases). Germline V gene sequence: CDR1 MDHEN, CDR2 SYDVKM. The CDR3 consists of 15 residues. With 5 bases removed from V and 8 bases from J, the gap between germline ends came to 18 bases. The CDR3 nucleotides are TGTGCCAGCAGTGAACAGGGTTGGTCTGCAGAAAAACTGTTTTTT. Translation gives CASSEQGWSAEKLFF.

The chain links TRBV7-9 to TRBJ2-2; the D call may be TRBD1 or TRBD2 (6 bases each). CDR1 SEHNR and CDR2 FQNEAQ come from the germline V gene (reference sequence). This CDR3 has 17 residues. With 0 bases removed from V and 0 bases from J, the gap between germline ends came to 11 bases. For the CDR3, the DNA is TGTGCCAGCAGCTTAGCCGGGGGCAGCACGAACACCGGGGAGCTGTTTTTT. It encodes CASSLAGGSTNTGELFF.

The chain couples TRBV28 to TRBJ1-5; D call uncertain. The CDR3 length is 13 residues. Germline V gene sequence: CDR1 MDHEN, CDR2 SYDVKM. V gave up 3 bases and J gave up 5 bases, with 8 bases separating them. The CDR3 reads CASSFQRDQPQHF. CDR3 DNA sequence: TGTGCCAGCAGTTTTCAGCGAGATCAGCCCCAGCATTTT.

This CDR3 is CASSWQPGLAGETQYF. The CDR3 DNA reads TGTGCCAGCAGCTGGCAACCGGGACTAGCGGGAGAGACCCAGTACTTC. The chain is built from TRBV5-5 and TRBJ2-5; 12 bases match TRBD2. CDR1 SGHKS and CDR2 YYEKEE come from the germline V gene (reference sequence). After removal of 3 bases from V and 4 bases from J, the junction contained 7 bases not matched to a gene. The CDR3 length is 16 residues.

The table lists this clone with a few counts. V usage is TRBV9 and J usage is TRBJ1-1, with D maybe TRBD1 (5 bases). CDR1 SGDLS and CDR2 YYNGEE come from the germline V gene. The CDR3 is 17 residues long. V shed 3 bases and J shed 0 bases, with 18 bases lying between them. In nucleotides, the CDR3 is TGTGCCAGCAGCGCAGGGACCGAAAGGCGTATGAACACTGAAGCTTTCTTT. Translation: CASSAGTERRMNTEAFF.

The CDR3 reads CASNANTGELFF. As DNA, the CDR3 is TGTGCCAGCAACGCTAACACCGGGGAGCTGTTTTTT. The rearrangement joins TRBV11-3 to TRBJ2-2; D remains ambiguous. This CDR3 has 12 amino acids. With 7 bases removed from V and 2 bases from J, the gap between germline ends came to 5 bases. Germline V CDR1 and CDR2: SGHNT, YENEEA.

The chain recombines TRBV18 with TRBJ2-7; 9 nucleotides line up with TRBD1. With 2 bases clipped from V and 3 bases from J, the junction kept 2 bases outside the gene matches. The germline V gene encodes CDR1 KGHSH and CDR2 LQKENI. CDR3 length: 14 residues. The DNA of the CDR3 is TGTGCCAGCTCACCAACGGGACAGGGCTACGAGCAGTACTTC. Translation: CASSPTGQGYEQYF. Full variable domain (rest looked up from reference TRBV18 and TRBJ2-7): NAGVMQNPRHLVRRRGQEARLRCSPMKGHSHVYWYRQLPEEGLKFMVYLQKENIIDESGMPKERFSAEFPKEGPSILRIQQVVRGDSAAYFCASSPTGQGYEQYFGPGTRLTVT.

This clone was found once. This chain connects TRBV5-1 to TRBJ2-7; 7 nucleotides match TRBD2. Germline V gene sequence: CDR1 SGHRS, CDR2 YFSETQ. The length of the CDR3 is 13 residues. J gave up 7 bases and V 3 bases, and 7 bases lay outside the gene matches. The CDR3 DNA reads TGCGCCAGCAGCTCCTTCGAAGCGGGGGAGCAGTACTTC. Amino acid sequence: CASSSFEAGEQYF.

V usage is TRBV14 and J usage is TRBJ2-7; D uncertain. The CDR3 totals 15 residues. Deletions cut 4 bases from V and 2 bases from J, with 15 bases between. Germline V CDR1 and CDR2: SGHDN, FVKESK. Written as DNA, the CDR3 is TGTGCCAGCAGCCGGACCGGGCGAGGCCCCTACGAGCAGTACTTC. The encoded protein is CASSRTGRGPYEQYF.